A single TCR beta chain is shown here with its context. This specimen comes from a study of blood T cell repertoires in COVID-19. Study overall: Samples representing acute and convalescent COVID-19 were sourced from the United States, Italy and Spain.

Authors' methods: Estimated nucleated cell counts came from reference gene primer amplification. The data were produced by immunoSEQ multiplex PCR, yet TCRdb's version contains in-frame clones alone and is incomplete. The DNA was the basis for D and trimming; V, J and clone size are from that table. This table holds about 68,000 clones, about nine tenths found once. This CDR3 has 12 residues. Per germline, CDR1 ENHRY and CDR2 SYGVKD. V lost 7 bases and J lost 7, with 11 bases in between. This TCR derives from a man in his thirties or forties with acute or convalescent COVID-19. The chain is built from TRBV10-3 and TRBJ2-1; D is unresolved. Sequencing used peripheral blood. CDR3: CAIKATENEQFF. The CDR3 DNA reads as TGTGCCATCAAGGCTACGGAGAATGAGCAGTTCTTC.